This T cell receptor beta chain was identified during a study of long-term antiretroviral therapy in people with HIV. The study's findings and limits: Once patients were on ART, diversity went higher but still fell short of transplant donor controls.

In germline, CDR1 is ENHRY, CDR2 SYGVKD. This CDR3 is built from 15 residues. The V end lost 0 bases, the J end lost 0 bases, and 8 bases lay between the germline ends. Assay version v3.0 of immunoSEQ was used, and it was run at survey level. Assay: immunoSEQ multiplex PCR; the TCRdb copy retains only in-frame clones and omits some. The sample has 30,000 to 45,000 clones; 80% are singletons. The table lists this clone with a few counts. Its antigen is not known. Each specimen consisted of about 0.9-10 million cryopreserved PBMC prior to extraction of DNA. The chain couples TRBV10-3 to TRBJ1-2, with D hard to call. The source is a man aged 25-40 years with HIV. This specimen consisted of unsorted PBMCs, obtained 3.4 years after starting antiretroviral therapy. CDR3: CAISESSEANYGYTF. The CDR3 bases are TGTGCCATCAGTGAGTCGTCAGAAGCTAACTATGGCTACACCTTC.